The present T cell receptor beta chain was sequenced within a study of T cell responses to AZD1222 COVID-19 vaccine. In regard to this clone: Its matching antigen is unknown.

Sequencing used immunoSEQ multiplex PCR; TCRdb keeps in-frame clones, though not all of them. This table has 90,000 to 130,000 clones, about 88% appearing once. This CDR3 has 13 amino acids. Trimming cost V 5 bases and J 5 bases, with 13 bases left between them. Overall study results and limits: Only a handful of AZD1222 recipients tested seropositive at baseline. A reported finding is that nearly half of spike-specific TCRs target unmutated variant regions.

The input for sequencing was peripheral blood, taken on day 0 of AZD1222 vaccination. This sequence originates from an adult in good health. The chain uses TRBV12-3 or TRBV12-4 and TRBJ2-7; D may match TRBD1 or TRBD2 (5 bases each). The CDR3 DNA reads as TGTGCCAGCAGTACGCAGGGAGTTCACGAGCAGTACTTC. This codes for CASSTQGVHEQYF.